Listed here is a single T cell receptor (beta chain). Its antigen is undetermined. One end of the junction fails to match germline, which may point to a read error. This CDR3 region has 16 residues. Germline V gene sequence: CDR1 SEHNR, CDR2 FQNEAQ (reference sequence). These data belong to a study of cytomegalovirus exposure and HLA in healthy donors. The PCR employed 60 Vbeta primers together with 13 Jbeta primers. Here immunoSEQ multiplex PCR was the method, and the copy in TCRdb shows in-frame clones only, minus some. The sample contains over 150,000 clones, roughly 80% of which appear only once. General study findings and limits: Several of the most significant clusters were apparently associated with common viral pathogens in a later analysis. An analysis done earlier found most TCR beta V segments productive about 87% or about 30% of the time.

Input material: PBMCs. J is TRBJ1-2 and V is TRBV7-9, with D possibly being TRBD1 (5 bases). The TCR originated in a man aged 25-45 years in good health and CMV-seropositive. CDR3 coding DNA: TGTTCCAGCAGCTTAGGTTTGACAGCCACCTTCTATGGCTACACCTTC. Its translation: CSSSLGLTATFYGYTF.